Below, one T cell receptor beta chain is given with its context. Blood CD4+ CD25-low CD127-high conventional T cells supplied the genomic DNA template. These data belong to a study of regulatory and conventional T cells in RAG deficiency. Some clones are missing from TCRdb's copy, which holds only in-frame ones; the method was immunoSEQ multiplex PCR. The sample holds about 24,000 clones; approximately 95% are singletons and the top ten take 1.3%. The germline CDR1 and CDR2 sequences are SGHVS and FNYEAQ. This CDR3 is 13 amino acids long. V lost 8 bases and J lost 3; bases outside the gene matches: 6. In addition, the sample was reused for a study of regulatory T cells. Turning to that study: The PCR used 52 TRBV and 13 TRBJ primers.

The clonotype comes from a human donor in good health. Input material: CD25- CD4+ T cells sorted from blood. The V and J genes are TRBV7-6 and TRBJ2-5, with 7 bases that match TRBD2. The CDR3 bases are TGTGCCAGCGCCCGCGGGGGAAAAGAGACCCAGTACTTC. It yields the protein CASARGGKETQYF.